This passage covers 14 T cell receptor beta chains from one sample sequenced in a study of T cells in tuberculosis. Using immunoSEQ multiplex PCR, the repertoire was profiled, and TCRdb retains in-frame clones only, with some absent. The profile shows 30,000 to 45,000 clones, about 94% of them singletons. Sequenced: PBMCs. These receptor sequences come from a donor between 10 and 35 years old with latent tuberculosis or without tuberculosis infection. Some clones in this sample may be carry-over from other donors' samples.

This sequence joins TRBV7-8 and TRBJ2-3; 8 nucleotides line up with TRBD2. Germline CDR1 and CDR2: SGHVS and FQNEAQ. The CDR3 consists of 16 residues. V was pared by 2 bases and J by 2 bases, with 6 bases of the junction left unmatched. In nucleotides, the CDR3 is TGTGCCAGCAGCTTACAGACCGGGGGGGCCACAGATACGCAGTATTTT. Encoded protein: CASSLQTGGATDTQYF.

The chain recombines TRBV9 with TRBJ1-2; 7 bases map to TRBD1. Per germline, CDR1 SGDLS and CDR2 YYNGEE. This CDR3 has 15 amino acids. V trimming: 5 bases; J trimming: 5 bases; junction bases outside the gene matches: 12. This CDR3 is CASSAGDSRLYGYTF. The CDR3 DNA follows: TGTGCCAGCAGTGCTGGGGACAGCAGATTATATGGCTACACCTTC.

This clone has a single count. J is TRBJ2-7 and V is TRBV11-2; TRBD1 aligns across 8 bases. Germline V gene data show CDR1 as SGHAT and CDR2 as FQNNGV. V gave up 5 bases and J gave up 3 bases; unmatched junction bases: 12. The CDR3 runs to 16 residues. For the CDR3, the DNA is TGTGCCAGCAGCCGTCAGGGGGCTAAAATAGTCTACGAGCAGTACTTC. Its protein is CASSRQGAKIVYEQYF.

The V gene is TRBV2, the J gene TRBJ1-1, with unresolved D. Trimming removed 2 bases at V and 0 bases at J, with 4 bases between. The CDR3 has 13 residues. Germline CDR1 reads SNHLY; CDR2 reads FYNNEI. CDR3 coding DNA: TGTGCCAGCAGTGAACGGGTGAACACTGAAGCTTTCTTT. This translates into CASSERVNTEAFF.

The J gene is TRBJ1-2, the V gene TRBV7-8; D possibly corresponds to TRBD1 (6 bases). In germline, CDR1 is SGHVS, CDR2 FQNEAQ. This CDR3 is built from 12 residues. Deletions cut 2 bases from V and 8 bases from J, with 9 bases between. The CDR3 reads CASSLPGAGYTF. In nucleotides, the CDR3 is TGTGCCAGCAGCTTACCAGGGGCGGGCTACACCTTC.

This rearrangement joins TRBV19 to TRBJ1-2; 12 bases are shared with TRBD1. This CDR3 has 16 amino acids. CDR1 and CDR2 from the germline V gene are LNHDA and SQIVND (reference sequence). V shed 6 bases, J shed 6 bases, and the junction held 11 bases outside the gene matches. The CDR3 DNA reads as TGTGCCAGTAGCCGCCGTCCGGGACAGGGGGCGAATGGCTACACCTTC. Translation gives CASSRRPGQGANGYTF.

The chain carries TRBV19 and TRBJ1-2; D remains ambiguous. With 3 bases removed from V and 3 bases from J, the gap between germline ends came to 5 bases. Germline V gene sequence: CDR1 LNHDA, CDR2 SQIVND (reference sequence). This CDR3 region has 12 residues. Here the CDR3 reads CASSMRYYGYTF. The DNA of the CDR3 is TGTGCCAGTAGTATGCGATACTATGGCTACACCTTC.

This sequence joins TRBV30 and TRBJ1-4; a possible D gene is TRBD1 (6 bases). This CDR3 is built from 11 residues. The germline V gene has CDR1 GTSNPN and CDR2 SVGIG (reference sequence). Trimming took 3 bases from V and 7 from J, leaving 6 bases between them. DNA of the CDR3: TGTGCCTGGAGACAGGGTGAAAAACTGTTTTTT. It encodes CAWRQGEKLFF.

This chain connects TRBV9 to TRBJ2-2, with D maybe TRBD1 (6 bases). V lost 3 bases to trimming and J lost 1 base, with 13 bases between them. CDR1 and CDR2 (germline): SGDLS, YYNGEE. The CDR3 length is 16 residues. The CDR3 coding sequence is TGTGCCAGCAGCGCTAGGAGGACAGAGAACACCGGGGAGCTGTTTTTT. Translation gives CASSARRTENTGELFF.

This clone has a single count. The rearrangement joins TRBV7-2 to TRBJ1-3; 12 positions match TRBD1. Germline CDR1 is SGHTA and CDR2 is FQGNSA. The CDR3 runs to 16 residues. Trimming cost V 3 bases and J 3 bases; bases outside gene matches: 3. Here the CDR3 DNA reads TGTGCCAGCAGCTTGGGACAGGGGGCTTTTGGAAACACCATATATTTT. Amino acid sequence: CASSLGQGAFGNTIYF.

The chain couples TRBV7-9 to TRBJ1-2; TRBD1 might be the D (5 bases). Germline CDR1 and CDR2: SEHNR and FQNEAQ (reference sequence). The CDR3 loop spans 13 amino acids. V was pared by 8 bases and J by 6 bases, with 16 bases between. This CDR3 reads CASRWGDLDGYTF. CDR3 DNA sequence: TGTGCCAGCCGTTGGGGGGATTTGGATGGCTACACCTTC.

The rearrangement links TRBV5-4 to TRBJ1-2, with D maybe TRBD1 (6 bases). CDR1 is SGHNT and CDR2 is YYREEE in the germline V gene (reference sequence). V shed 4 bases and J shed 5 bases, with 12 bases lying between them. The length of the CDR3 is 13 residues. The CDR3 coding sequence is TGTGCCAGCAGCCCCTATACAGGGTATGGCTACACCTTC. Its translation is CASSPYTGYGYTF.

This rearrangement joins TRBV5-8 to TRBJ2-2; TRBD1 agrees at 10 bases. V was pared by 0 bases and J by 6 bases, with 11 bases of the junction left unmatched. CDR1 is SGHTS, CDR2 YDEGEE, per germline. This CDR3 has 18 amino acids. The chain's CDR3 is CASSLVSRDRGRSGELFF. CDR3 coding DNA: TGTGCCAGCAGCTTGGTATCCCGGGACAGGGGAAGATCCGGGGAGCTGTTTTTT.

CDR3 in DNA: TGCGCCAGCAGCCAAGATCCGCGCGCAGCGGGGGGGCGGGGTGAGCAGTTCTTC. Translating gives CASSQDPRAAGGRGEQFF. The chain has TRBV4-3 and TRBJ2-1; 10 bases align to TRBD2. The CDR3 totals 18 residues. From germline, CDR1 is LGHNA and CDR2 YSLEER. V was clipped by 0 bases and J by 9 bases; unmatched bases: 14.